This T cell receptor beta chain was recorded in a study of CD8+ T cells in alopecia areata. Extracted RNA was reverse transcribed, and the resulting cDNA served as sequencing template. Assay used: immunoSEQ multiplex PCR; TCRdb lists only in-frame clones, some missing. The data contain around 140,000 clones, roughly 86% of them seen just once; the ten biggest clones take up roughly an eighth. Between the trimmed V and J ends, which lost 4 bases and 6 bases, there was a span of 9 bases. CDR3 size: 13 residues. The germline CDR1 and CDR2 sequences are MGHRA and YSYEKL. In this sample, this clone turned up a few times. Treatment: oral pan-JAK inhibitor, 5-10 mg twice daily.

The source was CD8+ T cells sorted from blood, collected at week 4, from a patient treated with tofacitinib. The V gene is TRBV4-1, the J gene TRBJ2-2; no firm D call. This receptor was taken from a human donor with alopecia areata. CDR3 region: CASSPDPPGELFF. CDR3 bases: TGCGCCAGCAGCCCGGACCCCCCCGGGGAGCTGTTTTTT.